Listed below are T cell receptor beta chains from one sample, sequenced in a study of human T cells and chemical hapten exposure. TCRdb ran MiXCR on the RACE reads and lists one entry per CDR3 protein. The table has about 84,000 distinct CDR3 sequences, 10% seen once; the top ten hold roughly 2.5%. The specimen was whole blood, collected in connection with sensitization to the hapten diphenylcyclopropenone (DPC). The origin of the receptors is a woman in her thirties with alopecia areata. Some clones in this sample may be carry-over from other donors' samples. The CDR3 runs from the conserved cysteine through the conserved F or W. A D gene is named only where the DNA matches it firmly. Size is stated for part of the rows, as once, few or many counts, or as a class when the clone is expanded.

>many|-|TRBV5-1|TRBJ2-5
TGCGCCAGCAGCCGACTCGGGGGCCTTGGAGGGGAGACCCAGTACTTC
CASSRLGGLGGETQYF
>-|TRBD1|TRBV7-8|TRBJ2-7
TGTGCCAGCAGCTTTTCCGGGACAGGGGGCTACGAGCAGTACTTC
CASSFSGTGGYEQYF
>-|TRBD2|TRBV5-8|TRBJ2-3
TGTGCCAGCAGCATGACTAGCGGGATACAACTCACAGATACGCAGTATTTT
CASSMTSGIQLTDTQYF
>many|TRBD1|TRBV3-1|TRBJ2-2
TGTGCCAGCAGCCAACACAGGGGCTTAGGGAACACCGGGGAGCTGTTTTTT
CASSQHRGLGNTGELFF
>-|TRBD1|TRBV7-8|TRBJ2-7
TGTGCCAGCAGCACCCTACAGGGGAACGAGCAGTACTTC
CASSTLQGNEQYF
>many|TRBD2|TRBV5-1|TRBJ2-2
TGCGCCAGCAGCTCGAGACCTAGCGGGAGGACCGACACCGGGGAGCTGTTTTTT
CASSSRPSGRTDTGELFF
>few|-|TRBV7-8|TRBJ1-1
TGTGCCAGCAGCCCCAACAGGGCGAACACTGAAGCTTTCTTT
CASSPNRANTEAFF
>many|TRBD2|TRBV12-3/TRBV12-4|TRBJ2-5
TGTGCCAGCAGTCCCCTGCTAGCGGGAGGGCAAGAGACCCAGTACTTC
CASSPLLAGGQETQYF
>many|TRBD1|TRBV4-1|TRBJ1-3
TGCGCCAGCAGCCAAGCTACGTCAGGGGGGTTCACCATATATTTT
CASSQATSGGFTIYF
>many|-|TRBV12-3/TRBV12-4|TRBJ1-5
TGTGCCAGCAGACGAGGGTGGAATCAGCCCCAGCATTTT
CASRRGWNQPQHF
>many|-|TRBV27|TRBJ2-1
TGTGCCAGCAAACCGAGACTGAGCGATGAGCAGTTCTTC
CASKPRLSDEQFF
>many|-|TRBV18|TRBJ1-6
TGTGCCAGCTCACCGTCCCCCCGGGGGTGGGGTAATTCACCCCTCCACTTT
CASSPSPRGWGNSPLHF
>many|TRBD2|TRBV20-1|TRBJ2-7
TGCAGTGCTCATACTAGCGGGTTCTCCTACGAGCAGTACTTC
CSAHTSGFSYEQYF
>-|TRBD1|TRBV7-9|TRBJ2-7
TGTGCCAGCAGCATTTCAGGGGGCAACGAGCAGTACTTC
CASSISGGNEQYF
>few|TRBD1|TRBV20-1|TRBJ2-7
TGCAGTGCTGAGCGGGACAGGGGCTACGAGCAGTACTTC
CSAERDRGYEQYF
>many|-|TRBV29-1|TRBJ2-4
TGCAGCGTTCGAGCCAAAAACATTCAGTACTTC
CSVRAKNIQYF
>many|-|TRBV6-2/TRBV6-3|TRBJ1-5
TGTGCCAGCAGTTACTCGTACAGGACCAATCAGCCCCAGCATTTT
CASSYSYRTNQPQHF
>-|-|TRBV7-2|TRBJ2-2
TGTGCCAGCAGCCCTCGGGCGACCGGGGAGCTGTTTTTT
CASSPRATGELFF
>many|-|TRBV30|TRBJ1-2
TGTGCCTGGAGTGTGATTGCGGGGAGCTATGGCTACACCTTC
CAWSVIAGSYGYTF
>many|-|TRBV3-1|TRBJ2-1
TGTGCCAGCAGCCAATCGCAGAAGTACAATGAGCAGTTCTTC
CASSQSQKYNEQFF
>many|-|TRBV10-3|TRBJ2-3
TGTGCCATCAGTTTAAACGTCCGGACGGCCACGAGTGCAGATACGCAGTATTTT
CAISLNVRTATSADTQYF
>few|-|TRBV12-3/TRBV12-4|TRBJ1-2
TGTGCCAGCAGCCAAGGTGGGGAGAACTATGGCTACACCTTC
CASSQGGENYGYTF
>few|-|TRBV3-1|TRBJ1-5
TGTGCCAGCAGCCAGCAGGCTGGGCAGCCCCAGCATTTT
CASSQQAGQPQHF
>many|-|TRBV6-2/TRBV6-3|TRBJ2-1
TGTGCCAGCACCGAAACCCCCGGTCGGAGCTCCTACAATGAGCAGTTCTTC
CASTETPGRSSYNEQFF
>few|-|TRBV20-1|TRBJ1-1
TGCAGTGCTACCCCGTTAGAGACTGAAGCTTTCTTT
CSATPLETEAFF
>many|-|TRBV12-3/TRBV12-4|TRBJ1-1
TGTGCCAGCAGTAACAAACCGAACACTGAAGCTTTCTTT
CASSNKPNTEAFF
>-|-|TRBV10-2|TRBJ1-6
TGCGCCAGCAGCGTCTTGGGGGCAGATAATTCACCCCTCCACTTT
CASSVLGADNSPLHF
>-|TRBD1|TRBV7-2|TRBJ2-6
TGTGCCAGCAGCCTCACAGGGGTTGGGGCCAACGTCCTGACTTTC
CASSLTGVGANVLTF
>-|-|TRBV29-1|TRBJ2-3
TGCAGCGTTGTACCCAGGGTTACGCAGTATTTT
CSVVPRVTQYF
>-|-|TRBV7-3|TRBJ1-1
TGTGCCAGCAGCTTACTCCCGAGCACTGAAGCTTTCTTT
CASSLLPSTEAFF